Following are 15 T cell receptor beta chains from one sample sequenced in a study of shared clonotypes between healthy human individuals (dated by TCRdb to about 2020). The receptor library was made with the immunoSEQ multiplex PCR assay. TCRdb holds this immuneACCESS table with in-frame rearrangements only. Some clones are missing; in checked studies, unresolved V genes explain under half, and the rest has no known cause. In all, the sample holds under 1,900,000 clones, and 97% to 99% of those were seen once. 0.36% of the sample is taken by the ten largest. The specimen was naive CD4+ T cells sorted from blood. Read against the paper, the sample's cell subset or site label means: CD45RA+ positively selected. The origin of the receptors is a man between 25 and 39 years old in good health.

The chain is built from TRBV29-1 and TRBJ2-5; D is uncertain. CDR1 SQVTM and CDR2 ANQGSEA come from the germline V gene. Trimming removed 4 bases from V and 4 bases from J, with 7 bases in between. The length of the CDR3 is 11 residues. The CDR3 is CSVGGRETQYF. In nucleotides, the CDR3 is TGCAGCGTTGGAGGTAGAGAGACCCAGTACTTC. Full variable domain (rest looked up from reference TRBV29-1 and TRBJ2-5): SAVISQKPSRDICQRGTSLTIQCQVDSQVTMMFWYRQQPGQSLTLIATANQGSEATYESGFVIDKFPISRPNLTFSTLTVSNMSPEDSSIYLCSVGGRETQYFGPGTRLLVL.

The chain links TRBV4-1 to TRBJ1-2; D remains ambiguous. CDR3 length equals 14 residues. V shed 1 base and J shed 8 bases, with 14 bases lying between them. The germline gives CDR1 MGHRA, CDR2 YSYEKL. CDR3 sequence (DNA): TGCGCCAGCAGCCAAGTGCGGACCCACCAGGGCTACACCTTC. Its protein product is CASSQVRTHQGYTF.

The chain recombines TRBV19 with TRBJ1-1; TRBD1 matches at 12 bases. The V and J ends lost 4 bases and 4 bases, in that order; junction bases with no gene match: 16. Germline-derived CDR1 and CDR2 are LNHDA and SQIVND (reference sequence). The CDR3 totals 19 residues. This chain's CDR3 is CASSKWGQGAQKGTTEAFF. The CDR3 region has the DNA TGTGCCAGTAGTAAGTGGGGACAGGGGGCGCAAAAGGGGACCACTGAAGCTTTCTTT.

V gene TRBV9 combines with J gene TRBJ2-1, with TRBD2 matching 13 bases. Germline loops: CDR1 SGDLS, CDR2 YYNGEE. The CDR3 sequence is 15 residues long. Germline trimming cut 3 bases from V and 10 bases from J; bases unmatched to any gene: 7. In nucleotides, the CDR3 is TGTGCCAGCAGCGGAGGACTAGCGGGAGTCGTGGAGCAGTTCTTC. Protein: CASSGGLAGVVEQFF.

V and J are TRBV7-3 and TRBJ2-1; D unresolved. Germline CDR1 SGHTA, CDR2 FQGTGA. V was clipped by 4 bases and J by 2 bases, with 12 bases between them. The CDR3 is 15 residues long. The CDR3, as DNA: TGTGCCAGCAGCTCACCTATGAGCGCCTACAATGAGCAGTTCTTC. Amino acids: CASSSPMSAYNEQFF.

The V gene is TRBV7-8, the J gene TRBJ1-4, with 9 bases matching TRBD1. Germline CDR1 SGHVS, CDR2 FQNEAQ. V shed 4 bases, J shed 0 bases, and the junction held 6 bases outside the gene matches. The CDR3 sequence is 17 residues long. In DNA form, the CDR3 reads TGTGCCAGCAGCTCACCGACAGGGGGGTCAACTAATGAAAAACTGTTTTTT. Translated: CASSSPTGGSTNEKLFF. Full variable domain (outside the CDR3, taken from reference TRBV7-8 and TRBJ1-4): GAGVSQSPRYKVAKRGQDVALRCDPISGHVSLFWYQQALGQGPEFLTYFQNEAQLDKSGLPSDRFFAERPEGSVSTLKIQRTQQEDSAVYLCASSSPTGGSTNEKLFFGSGTQLSVL.

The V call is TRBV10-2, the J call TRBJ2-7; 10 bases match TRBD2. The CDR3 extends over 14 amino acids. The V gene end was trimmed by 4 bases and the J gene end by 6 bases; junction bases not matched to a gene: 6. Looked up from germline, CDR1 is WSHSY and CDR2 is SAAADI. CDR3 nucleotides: TGCGCCAGCAGTGGTCTAGCGGGAGATGGCGAGCAGTACTTC. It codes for CASSGLAGDGEQYF.

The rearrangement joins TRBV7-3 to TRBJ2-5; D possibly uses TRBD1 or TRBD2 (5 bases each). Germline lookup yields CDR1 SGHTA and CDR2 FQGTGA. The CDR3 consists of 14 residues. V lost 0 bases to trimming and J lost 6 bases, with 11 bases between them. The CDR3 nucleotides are TGTGCCAGCAGCTTAACTCCCGGGACCCAGACCCAGTACTTC. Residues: CASSLTPGTQTQYF.

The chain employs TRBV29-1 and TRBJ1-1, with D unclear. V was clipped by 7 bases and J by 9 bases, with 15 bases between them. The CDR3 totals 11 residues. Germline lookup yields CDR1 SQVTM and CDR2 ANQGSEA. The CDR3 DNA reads TGCAGCGCCGTGGGCCGATCTCAAGCTTTCTTT. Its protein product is CSAVGRSQAFF.

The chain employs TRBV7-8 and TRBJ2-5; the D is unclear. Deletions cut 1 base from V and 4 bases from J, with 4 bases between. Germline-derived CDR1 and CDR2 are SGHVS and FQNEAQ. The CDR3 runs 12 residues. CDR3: CASSLERETQYF. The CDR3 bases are TGTGCCAGCAGCTTAGAAAGAGAGACCCAGTACTTC.

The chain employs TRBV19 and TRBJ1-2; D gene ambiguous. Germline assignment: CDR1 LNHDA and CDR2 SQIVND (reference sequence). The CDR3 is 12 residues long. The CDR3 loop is CAATSPGYGYTF. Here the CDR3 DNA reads TGTGCTGCTACCTCGCCTGGCTATGGCTACACCTTC.

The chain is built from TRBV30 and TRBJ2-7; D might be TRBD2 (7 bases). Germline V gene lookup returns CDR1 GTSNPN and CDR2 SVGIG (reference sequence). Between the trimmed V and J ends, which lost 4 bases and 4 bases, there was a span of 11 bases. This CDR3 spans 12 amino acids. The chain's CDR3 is CAWTKGGYEQYF. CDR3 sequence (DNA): TGTGCCTGGACGAAGGGGGGGTACGAGCAGTACTTC. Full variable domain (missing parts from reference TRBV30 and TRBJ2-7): SQTIHQWPATLVQPVGSPLSLECTVEGTSNPNLYWYRQAAGRGLQLLFYSVGIGQISSEVPQNLSASRPQDRQFILSSKKLLLSDSGFYLCAWTKGGYEQYFGPGTRLTVT.

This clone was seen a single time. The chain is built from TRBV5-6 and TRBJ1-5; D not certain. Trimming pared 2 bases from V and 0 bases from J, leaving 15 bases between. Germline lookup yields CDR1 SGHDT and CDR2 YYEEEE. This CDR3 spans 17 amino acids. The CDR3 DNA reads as TGTGCCAGCAGCTTTTCGGAGATCACGGGTAGCAATCAGCCCCAGCATTTT. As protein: CASSFSEITGSNQPQHF.

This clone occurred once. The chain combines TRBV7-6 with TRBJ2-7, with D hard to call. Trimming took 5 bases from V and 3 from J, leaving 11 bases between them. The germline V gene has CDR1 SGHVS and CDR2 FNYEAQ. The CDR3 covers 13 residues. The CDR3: CASSLTTDYEQYF. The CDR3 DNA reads TGTGCCAGCAGCCTAACGACTGACTACGAGCAGTACTTC.

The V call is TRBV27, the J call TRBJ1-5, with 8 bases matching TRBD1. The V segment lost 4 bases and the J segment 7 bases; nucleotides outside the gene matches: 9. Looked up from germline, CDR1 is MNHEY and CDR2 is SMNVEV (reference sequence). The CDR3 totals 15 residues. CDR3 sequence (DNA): TGTGCCAGCAGTTCGGGGACAGGAGTGGGCCAGCCCCAGCATTTT. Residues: CASSSGTGVGQPQHF.